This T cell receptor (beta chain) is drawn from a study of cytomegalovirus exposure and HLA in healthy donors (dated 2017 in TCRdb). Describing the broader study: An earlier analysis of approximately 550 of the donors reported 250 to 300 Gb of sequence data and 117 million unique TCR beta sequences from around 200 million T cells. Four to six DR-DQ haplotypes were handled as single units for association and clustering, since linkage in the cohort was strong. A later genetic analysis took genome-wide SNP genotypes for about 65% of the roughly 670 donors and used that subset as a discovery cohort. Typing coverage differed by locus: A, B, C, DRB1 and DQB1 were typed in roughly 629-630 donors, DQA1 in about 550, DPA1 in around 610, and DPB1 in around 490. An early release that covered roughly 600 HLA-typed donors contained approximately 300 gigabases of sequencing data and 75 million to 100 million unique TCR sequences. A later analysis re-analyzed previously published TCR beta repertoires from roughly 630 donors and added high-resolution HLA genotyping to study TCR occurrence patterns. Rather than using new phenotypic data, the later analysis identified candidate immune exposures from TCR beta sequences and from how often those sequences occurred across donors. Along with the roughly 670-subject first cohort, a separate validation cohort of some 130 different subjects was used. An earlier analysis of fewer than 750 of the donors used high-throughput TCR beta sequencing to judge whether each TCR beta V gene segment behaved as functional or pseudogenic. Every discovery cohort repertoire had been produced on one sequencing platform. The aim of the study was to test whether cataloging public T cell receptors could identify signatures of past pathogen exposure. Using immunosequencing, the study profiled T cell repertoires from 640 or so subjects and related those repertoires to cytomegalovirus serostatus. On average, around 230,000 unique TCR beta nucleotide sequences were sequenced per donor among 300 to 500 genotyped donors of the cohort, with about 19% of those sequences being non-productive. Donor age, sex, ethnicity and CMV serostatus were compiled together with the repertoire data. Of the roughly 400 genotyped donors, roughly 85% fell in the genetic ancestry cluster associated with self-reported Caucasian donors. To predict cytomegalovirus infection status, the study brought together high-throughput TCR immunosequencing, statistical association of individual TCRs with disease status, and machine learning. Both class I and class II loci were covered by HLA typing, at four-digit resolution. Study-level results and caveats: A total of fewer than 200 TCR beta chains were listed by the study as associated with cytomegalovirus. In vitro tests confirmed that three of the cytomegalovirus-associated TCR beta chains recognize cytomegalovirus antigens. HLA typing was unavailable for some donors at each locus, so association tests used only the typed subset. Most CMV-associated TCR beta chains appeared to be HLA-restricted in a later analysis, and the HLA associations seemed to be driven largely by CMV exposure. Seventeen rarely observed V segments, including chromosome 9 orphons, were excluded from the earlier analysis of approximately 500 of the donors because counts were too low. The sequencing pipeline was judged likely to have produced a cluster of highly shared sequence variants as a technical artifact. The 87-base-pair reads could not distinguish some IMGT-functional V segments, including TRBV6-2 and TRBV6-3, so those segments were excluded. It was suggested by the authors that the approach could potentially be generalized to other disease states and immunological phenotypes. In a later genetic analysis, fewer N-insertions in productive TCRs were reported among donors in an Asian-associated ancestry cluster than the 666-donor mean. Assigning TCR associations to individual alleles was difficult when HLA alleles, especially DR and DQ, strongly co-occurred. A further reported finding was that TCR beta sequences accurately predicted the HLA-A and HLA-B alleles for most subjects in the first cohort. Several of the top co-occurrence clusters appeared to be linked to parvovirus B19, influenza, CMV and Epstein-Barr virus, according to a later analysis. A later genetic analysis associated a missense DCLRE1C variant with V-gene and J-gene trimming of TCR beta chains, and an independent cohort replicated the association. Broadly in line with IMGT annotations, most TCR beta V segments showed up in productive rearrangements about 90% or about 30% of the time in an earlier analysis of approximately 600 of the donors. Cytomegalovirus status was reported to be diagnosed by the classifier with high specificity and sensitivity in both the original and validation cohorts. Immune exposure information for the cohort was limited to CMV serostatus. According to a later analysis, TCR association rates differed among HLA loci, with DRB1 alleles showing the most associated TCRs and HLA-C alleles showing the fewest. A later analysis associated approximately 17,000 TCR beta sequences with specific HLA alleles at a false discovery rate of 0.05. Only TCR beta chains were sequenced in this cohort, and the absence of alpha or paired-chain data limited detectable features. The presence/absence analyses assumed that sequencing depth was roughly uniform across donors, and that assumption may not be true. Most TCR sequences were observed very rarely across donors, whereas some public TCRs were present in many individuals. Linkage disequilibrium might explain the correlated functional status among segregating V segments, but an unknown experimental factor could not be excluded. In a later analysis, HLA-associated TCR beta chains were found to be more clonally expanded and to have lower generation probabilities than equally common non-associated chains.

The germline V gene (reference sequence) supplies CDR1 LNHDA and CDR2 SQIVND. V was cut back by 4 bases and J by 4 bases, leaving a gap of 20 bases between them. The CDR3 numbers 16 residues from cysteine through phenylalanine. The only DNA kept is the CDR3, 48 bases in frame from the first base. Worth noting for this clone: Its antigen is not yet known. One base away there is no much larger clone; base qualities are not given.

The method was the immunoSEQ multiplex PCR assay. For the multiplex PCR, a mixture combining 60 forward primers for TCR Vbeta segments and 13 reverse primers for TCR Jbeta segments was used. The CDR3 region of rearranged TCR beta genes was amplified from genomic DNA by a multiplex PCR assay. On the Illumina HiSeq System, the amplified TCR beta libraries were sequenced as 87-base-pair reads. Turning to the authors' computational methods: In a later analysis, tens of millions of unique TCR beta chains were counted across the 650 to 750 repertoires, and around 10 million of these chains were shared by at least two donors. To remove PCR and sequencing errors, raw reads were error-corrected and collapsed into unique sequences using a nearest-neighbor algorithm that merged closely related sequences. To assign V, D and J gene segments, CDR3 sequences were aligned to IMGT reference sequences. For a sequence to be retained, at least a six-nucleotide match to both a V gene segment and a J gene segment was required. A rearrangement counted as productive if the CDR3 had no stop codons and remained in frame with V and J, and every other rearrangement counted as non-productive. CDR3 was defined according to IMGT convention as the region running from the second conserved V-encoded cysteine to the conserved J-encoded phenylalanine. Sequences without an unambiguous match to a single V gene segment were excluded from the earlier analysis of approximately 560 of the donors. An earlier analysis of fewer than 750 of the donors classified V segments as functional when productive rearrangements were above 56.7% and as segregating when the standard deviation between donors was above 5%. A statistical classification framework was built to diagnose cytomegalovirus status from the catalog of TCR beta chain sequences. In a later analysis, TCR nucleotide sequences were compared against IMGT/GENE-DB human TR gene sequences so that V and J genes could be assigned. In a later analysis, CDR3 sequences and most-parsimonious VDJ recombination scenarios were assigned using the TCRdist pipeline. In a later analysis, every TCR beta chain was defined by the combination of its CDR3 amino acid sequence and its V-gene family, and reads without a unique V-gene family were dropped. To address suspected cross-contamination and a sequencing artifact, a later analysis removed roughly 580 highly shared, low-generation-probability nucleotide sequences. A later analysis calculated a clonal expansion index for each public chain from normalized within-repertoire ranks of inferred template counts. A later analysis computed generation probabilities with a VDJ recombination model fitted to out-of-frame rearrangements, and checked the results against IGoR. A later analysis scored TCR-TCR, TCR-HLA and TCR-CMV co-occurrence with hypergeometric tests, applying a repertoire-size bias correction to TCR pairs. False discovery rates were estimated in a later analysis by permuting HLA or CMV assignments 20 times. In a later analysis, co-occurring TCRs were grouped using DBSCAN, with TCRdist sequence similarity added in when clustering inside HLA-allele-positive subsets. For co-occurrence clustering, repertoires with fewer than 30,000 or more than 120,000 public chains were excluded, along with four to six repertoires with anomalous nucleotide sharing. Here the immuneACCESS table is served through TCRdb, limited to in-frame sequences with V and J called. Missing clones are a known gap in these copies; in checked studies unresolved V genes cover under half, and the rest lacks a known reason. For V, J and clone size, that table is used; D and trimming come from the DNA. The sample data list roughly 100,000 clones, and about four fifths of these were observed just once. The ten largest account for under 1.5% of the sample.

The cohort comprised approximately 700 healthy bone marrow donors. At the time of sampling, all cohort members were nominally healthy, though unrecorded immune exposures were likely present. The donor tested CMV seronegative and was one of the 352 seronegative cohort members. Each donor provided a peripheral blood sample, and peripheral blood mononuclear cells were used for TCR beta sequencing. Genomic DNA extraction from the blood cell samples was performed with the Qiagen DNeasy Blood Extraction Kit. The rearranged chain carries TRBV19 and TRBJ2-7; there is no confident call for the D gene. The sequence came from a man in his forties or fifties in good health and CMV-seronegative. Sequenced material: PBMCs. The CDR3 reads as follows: CASSTILRGERYEQYF. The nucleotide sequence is TGTGCCAGTAGTACCATACTACGAGGTGAGAGATACGAGCAGTACTTC. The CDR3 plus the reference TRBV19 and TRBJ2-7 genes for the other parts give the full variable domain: DGGITQSPKYLFRKEGQNVTLSCEQNLNHDAMYWYRQDPGQGLRLIYYSQIVNDFQKGDIAEGYSVSREKKESFPLTVTSAQKNPTAFYLCASSTILRGERYEQYFGPGTRLTVT.